This T cell receptor beta chain was recovered during a study of blood T cell repertoires in COVID-19. Only in-frame clones appear in the TCRdb table, and some are missing; sequencing was by immunoSEQ multiplex PCR. The sample lists some 270,000 clones; over 80% were seen once. V was trimmed by 1 base and J by 5 bases, leaving 9 bases between them. CDR1 and CDR2 (germline): GTSNPN, SVGIG (reference sequence). The CDR3 contains 14 residues. This clone was observed a few times. The clonotype originates from a woman in her thirties with acute COVID-19. The J gene is TRBJ1-6, the V gene TRBV30; the D gene is possibly TRBD1 (6 bases). The sample comprised PBMCs or T cells enriched from blood (not recorded which). For the CDR3, the DNA is TGTGCCTGGAGTGGGGGGCTTGATAATTCACCCCTCCACTTT. Translating it yields CAWSGGLDNSPLHF. Full variable domain (remainder filled in from reference TRBV30 and TRBJ1-6): SQTIHQWPATLVQPVGSPLSLECTVEGTSNPNLYWYRQAAGRGLQLLFYSVGIGQISSEVPQNLSASRPQDRQFILSSKKLLLSDSGFYLCAWSGGLDNSPLHFGNGTRLTVT.